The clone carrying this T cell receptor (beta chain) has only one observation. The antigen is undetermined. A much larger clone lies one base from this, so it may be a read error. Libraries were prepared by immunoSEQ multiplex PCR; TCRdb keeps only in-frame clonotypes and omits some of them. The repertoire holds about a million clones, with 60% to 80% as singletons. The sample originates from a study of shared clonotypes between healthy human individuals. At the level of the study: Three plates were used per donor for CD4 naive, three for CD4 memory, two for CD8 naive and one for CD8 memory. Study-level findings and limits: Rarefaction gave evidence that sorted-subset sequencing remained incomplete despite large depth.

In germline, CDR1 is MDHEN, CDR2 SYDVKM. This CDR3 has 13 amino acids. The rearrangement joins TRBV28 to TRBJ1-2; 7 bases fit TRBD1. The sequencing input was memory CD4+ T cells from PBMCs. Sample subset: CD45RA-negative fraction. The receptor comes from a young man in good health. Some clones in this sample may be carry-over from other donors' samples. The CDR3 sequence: CATLRGAGQGCTF. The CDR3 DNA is TGTGCCACTCTCAGGGGGGCAGGGCAGGGCTGCACCTTC.